One and the same sample provided the 23 T cell receptor beta chains below, sequenced in a study of T-cell reconstitution after alpha-beta-depleted transplantation in children (dated by TCRdb to 2016 to 2017). Read against the paper, the sample's treatment or condition label means: allogeneic hematopoietic cell transplantation with graft depleted of TCRalphabeta T cells and CD19 B cells. Preparation of the library involved PCR. For sequencing, an Illumina HiSeq 2500 was employed. TCR libraries were prepared with molecular barcoding, using unique molecular identifiers to normalize TCRbeta repertoire quantification. In-frame beta chains were kept once TCRdb had trimmed the public reads at Q25 with fastp and called clones with MiXCR. Rows merge per CDR3 protein into single entries with the most common DNA and genes. The sample includes around 700,000 distinct CDR3 sequences, with approximately 14% observed a single time. The top ten hold 0.79% of the sample.

Sequenced material: PBMCs, taken before TCRalphabeta/CD19-depleted stem cell transplant. The receptors here all came from a girl aged 2 to 9 with congenital amegakaryocytic thrombocytopenia, due to receive a stem cell transplant.

This clonotype has a count of ten or more. This chain links TRBV12-3 or TRBV12-4 with TRBJ2-7; D is undetermined. V gave up 6 bases and J gave up 1 base, with 16 bases separating them. CDR3 length: 15 amino acids. The CDR3 DNA follows: TGTGCCAGCAGCCCGATGGAACATGGATCCTACGAGCAGTACTTC. Its protein is CASSPMEHGSYEQYF.

In its sample, this clonotype was seen a few times. The CDR3 region is CASSLGWGPDTGELFF. The CDR3 DNA sequence: TGTGCCAGCAGCTTAGGATGGGGGCCTGACACCGGGGAGCTGTTTTTT. The genes are TRBV7-9 and TRBJ2-2; D is perhaps TRBD1 (6 bases). CDR3 length: 16 residues. The germline V and J ends were trimmed by 1 base and 3 bases, with 12 bases remaining between them. CDR1 SEHNR and CDR2 FQNEAQ come from the germline V gene (reference sequence). The entire variable domain, with the rest obtained from reference TRBV7-9 and TRBJ2-2, is as follows: DTGVSQNPRHKITKRGQNVTFRCDPISEHNRLYWYRQTLGQGPEFLTYFQNEAQLEKSRLLSDRFSAERPKGSFSTLEIQRTEQGDSAMYLCASSLGWGPDTGELFFGEGSRLTVL.

There are a few counts of this clonotype. The chain links TRBV10-3 to TRBJ2-7; D ambiguous. Germline-derived CDR1 and CDR2 are ENHRY and SYGVKD. This CDR3 region has 13 residues. V was trimmed by 10 bases and J by 0 bases, leaving 13 bases between them. CDR3 sequence: CATKNYSSYEQYF. In DNA form, the CDR3 reads TGTGCCACCAAGAATTACAGCTCCTACGAGCAGTACTTC.

The J gene is TRBJ2-7, the V gene TRBV10-3; TRBD2 matches at 16 bases. The CDR3 has 14 residues. The germline CDR1 and CDR2 sequences are ENHRY and SYGVKD. With V trimmed by 11 bases and J by 7 bases, 8 bases remained unmatched. The CDR3 DNA sequence: TGTGCCGCTTCGGGGACTAGCGGGAGGGAGGAGCAGTACTTC. Translating it yields CAASGTSGREEQYF.

Many counts were recorded for this clonotype. The gene calls are TRBV29-1 and TRBJ1-1; D perhaps matches TRBD1 (6 bases). The V end lost 4 bases, the J end lost 5 bases, and 14 bases lay between the germline ends. There are 13 residues in the CDR3. Germline lookup yields CDR1 SQVTM and CDR2 ANQGSEA. DNA of the CDR3: TGCAGCGTTGCCGGGGGGAGGGGGACTGAAGCTTTCTTT. This sequence encodes CSVAGGRGTEAFF.

This clonotype was seen a few times. This chain connects TRBV7-9 to TRBJ2-1, with 9 bases aligning to TRBD1. CDR1 SEHNR and CDR2 FQNEAQ come from the germline V gene (reference sequence). After removal of 7 bases from V and 5 bases from J, the junction contained 9 bases not matched to a gene. The CDR3 loop spans 15 amino acids. DNA for the CDR3: TGTGCCAGCAACCGTCCGGGGACAGGGAACAATGAGCAGTTCTTC. This gives the protein CASNRPGTGNNEQFF.

Many counts were recorded for this clonotype. The chain links TRBV2 to TRBJ2-1, with D unclear. Trimming took 8 bases from V and 3 from J, leaving 11 bases between them. Germline V CDR1 and CDR2: SNHLY, FYNNEI. The CDR3 is made up of 13 amino acids. The CDR3 region is CASEGSYYNEQFF. The CDR3 region has the DNA TGTGCCAGCGAAGGTAGCTACTACAATGAGCAGTTCTTC.

There are many counts of this clonotype. The chain joins TRBV29-1 to TRBJ2-5, with D possibly matching TRBD2 (6 bases). This CDR3 has 12 amino acids. The V gene's germline CDR1 is SQVTM and CDR2 ANQGSEA. The germline V and J ends were trimmed by 3 bases and 5 bases, with 10 bases remaining between them. The CDR3 DNA reads TGCAGCGTTGAGAAGGGGAGGGAGACCCAGTACTTC. Residues: CSVEKGRETQYF.

This clonotype was recorded at least ten times. The chain recombines TRBV3-1 with TRBJ2-1; D is unresolved. V lost 0 bases and J lost 9, with 9 bases in between. CDR1 LGHDT and CDR2 YNNKEL come from the germline V gene (reference sequence). The CDR3 loop spans 13 amino acids. CDR3 nucleotide sequence: TGTGCCAGCAGCCAAGAGCCACTAACTGAGCAGTTCTTC. It translates to CASSQEPLTEQFF.

In its sample, this clonotype was seen a few times. The chain's CDR3 is CASSLHTSSYNEQFF. The CDR3 coding sequence is TGTGCCAGCAGTTTACACACAAGCTCCTACAATGAGCAGTTCTTC. V and J are TRBV28 and TRBJ2-1; D gene ambiguous. The V and J ends lost 2 bases and 0 bases respectively, with 8 bases between them. CDR3 length: 15 amino acids. Germline lookup yields CDR1 MDHEN and CDR2 SYDVKM.

V usage is TRBV10-1 and J usage is TRBJ2-1, with D possibly matching TRBD2 (5 bases). This CDR3 is 15 amino acids long. Germline-derived CDR1 and CDR2 are WNHNN and SYGVQD (reference sequence). Trimming cost V 0 bases and J 6 bases, with 12 bases left between them. The CDR3 sequence is CASSESLRGINEQFF. The CDR3 DNA reads TGCGCCAGCAGTGAGTCGTTACGGGGAATCAATGAGCAGTTCTTC.

This clonotype was detected ten times or more. This chain uses TRBV4-2 with TRBJ2-1; either TRBD1 or TRBD2 may supply D (5 bases each). Germline V gene data show CDR1 as LGHNA and CDR2 as YNFKEQ. V was pared by 3 bases and J by 2 bases, with 23 bases between. There are 19 residues in the CDR3. CDR3 residues: CASSHRWTEPGPTYNEQFF. The CDR3 DNA sequence: TGTGCCAGCAGCCACCGCTGGACTGAGCCGGGGCCGACCTACAATGAGCAGTTCTTC.

This clonotype has ten or more counts. This chain uses TRBV2 with TRBJ2-7; 8 positions match TRBD1. J was trimmed by 3 bases and V by 3 bases; bases with no gene match: 7. CDR3 length: 15 amino acids. Germline-derived CDR1 and CDR2 are SNHLY and FYNNEI. This CDR3 reads CASSDGQGRLYEQYF. The CDR3 coding sequence is TGTGCCAGCAGTGATGGACAGGGTCGACTCTACGAGCAGTACTTC.

This clonotype was found a few times. The J gene is TRBJ2-3, the V gene TRBV10-3; D remains unclear. This CDR3 contains 14 residues. Germline CDR1 ENHRY, CDR2 SYGVKD. V was pared by 2 bases and J by 5 bases, with 11 bases between. CDR3 sequence reads: CAISETIPGDTQYF. CDR3 nucleotide sequence: TGTGCCATCAGTGAGACAATTCCCGGAGATACGCAGTATTTT.

Turning to this clonotype: The missing conserved phenylalanine or tryptophan at the end of this CDR3 makes a read error likely. The limits of the CDR3 on the DNA are not certain, so only TCRdb's listed CDR3 is given. The rearrangement joins TRBV6-1 to TRBJ1-1. Germline V gene data show CDR1 as MNHNS and CDR2 as SASEGT. The CDR3 is 11 amino acids in total, end residues counted. The CDR3 sequence: CASDQPPRDCV.

This clonotype was counted many times. The chain recombines TRBV5-1 with TRBJ2-1; 12 positions agree with TRBD2. The V gene's germline CDR1 is SGHRS and CDR2 YFSETQ. The CDR3 extends over 15 amino acids. The V and J ends lost 5 bases and 6 bases, in that order; junction bases with no gene match: 6. CDR3 DNA: TGCGCCAGCAGTTCTGGACTAGCGGGATTCAATGAGCAGTTCTTC. This translates into CASSSGLAGFNEQFF.

This clonotype was counted many times. The rearrangement links TRBV29-1 to TRBJ2-5; 10 bases are shared with TRBD2. Germline CDR1 and CDR2: SQVTM and ANQGSEA. With 1 base clipped from V and 4 bases from J, the junction kept 3 bases outside the gene matches. The CDR3 has 14 amino acids. CDR3 sequence: CSVEVSGRLETQYF. The DNA of the CDR3 is TGCAGCGTTGAAGTTAGCGGGAGGTTAGAGACCCAGTACTTC.

This clonotype was detected only a few times. The genes are TRBV30 and TRBJ2-5; 11 positions match TRBD1. CDR3 size: 15 residues. V shed 3 bases, J shed 5 bases, and the junction held 8 bases outside the gene matches. Germline V CDR1 and CDR2: GTSNPN, SVGIG (reference sequence). This chain's CDR3 is CAWRTGTGGSETQYF. The CDR3 DNA sequence: TGTGCCTGGAGGACCGGGACAGGGGGGAGCGAGACCCAGTACTTC.

This clonotype has only a few counts. The genes are TRBV11-2 and TRBJ2-3, with TRBD2 matching over 9 bases. V gave up 0 bases and J gave up 4 bases; unmatched junction bases: 2. The CDR3 is 15 amino acids. Germline V gene data show CDR1 as SGHAT and CDR2 as FQNNGV. The DNA for the CDR3 is TGTGCCAGCAGCTTAGACAGCGGGAGGCCAGATACGCAGTATTTT. Translating it yields CASSLDSGRPDTQYF.

This clonotype was observed a few times. The rearrangement links TRBV20-1 to TRBJ2-3; D is perhaps TRBD2 (6 bases). The CDR3 runs to 15 residues. The germline V and J ends were trimmed by 4 bases and 4 bases, with 18 bases remaining between them. Germline V CDR1 and CDR2: DFQATT, SNEGSKA (reference sequence). CDR3 coding DNA: TGCAGTGCTAACTCCCTACGGGAGAACGCAGATACGCAGTATTTT. This codes for CSANSLRENADTQYF.

This clonotype has just a few counts. V gene TRBV27 combines with J gene TRBJ2-7; D might be TRBD1 or TRBD2, each matching 5 bases. Germline lookup yields CDR1 MNHEY and CDR2 SMNVEV (reference sequence). This CDR3 is built from 12 residues. The V gene lost 11 bases and the J gene lost 2 bases, with 13 bases spanning the gap. Written as DNA, the CDR3 is TGTGCCGGACGGGGCTCCGCCTACGAGCAGTACTTC. Translating gives CAGRGSAYEQYF.

This clonotype was counted many times. The chain employs TRBV5-1 and TRBJ2-1, with a possible D match to TRBD2 (6 bases). V was clipped by 6 bases and J by 4 bases, with 17 bases between them. Germline lookup yields CDR1 SGHRS and CDR2 YFSETQ. This CDR3 region has 15 residues. The CDR3 is CASTLAEGLYNEQFF. As DNA, the CDR3 is TGCGCCAGCACCTTAGCGGAGGGGCTTTACAATGAGCAGTTCTTC.

This clonotype was seen ten or more times. The chain carries TRBV11-2 and TRBJ2-3, with D unresolved. V was shortened by 5 bases and J by 4 bases, with 13 bases between the two germline ends. The germline V gene has CDR1 SGHAT and CDR2 FQNNGV. CDR3 length equals 14 residues. Here the CDR3 DNA reads TGTGCCAGCAGCCCGACCGCTCCCCCAGATACGCAGTATTTT. It codes for CASSPTAPPDTQYF. Full variable domain (missing parts from reference TRBV11-2 and TRBJ2-3): EAGVAQSPRYKIIEKRQSVAFWCNPISGHATLYWYQQILGQGPKLLIQFQNNGVVDDSQLPKDRFSAERLKGVDSTLKIQPAKLEDSAVYLCASSPTAPPDTQYFGPGTRLTVL.